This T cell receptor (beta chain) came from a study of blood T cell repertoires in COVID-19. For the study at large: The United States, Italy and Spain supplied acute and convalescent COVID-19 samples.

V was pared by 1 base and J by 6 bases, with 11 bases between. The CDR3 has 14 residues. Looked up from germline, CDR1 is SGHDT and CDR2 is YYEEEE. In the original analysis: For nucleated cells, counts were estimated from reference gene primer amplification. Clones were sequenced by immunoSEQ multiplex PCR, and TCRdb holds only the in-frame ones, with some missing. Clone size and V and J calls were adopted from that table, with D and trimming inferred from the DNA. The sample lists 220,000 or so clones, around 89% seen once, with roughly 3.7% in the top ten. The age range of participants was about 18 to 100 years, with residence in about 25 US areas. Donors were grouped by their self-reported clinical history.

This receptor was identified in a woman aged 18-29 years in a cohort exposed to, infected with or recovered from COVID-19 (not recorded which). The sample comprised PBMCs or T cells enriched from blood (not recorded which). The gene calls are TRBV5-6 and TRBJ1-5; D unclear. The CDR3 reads CASSLKGRSQPQHF. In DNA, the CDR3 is TGTGCCAGCAGCTTGAAAGGCCGGAGTCAGCCCCAGCATTTT.